The clone carrying this T cell receptor (beta chain) came up many times. Antigen specificity is unknown. These data belong to a study of T cells in Graves' hyperthyroidism and ophthalmopathy. General observations from the study: Before onset, ophthalmopathy was predicted by the model a median 6.5 months earlier. Clonotypes that were expanded in thyroid above 0.001 mostly appeared in blood too.

The CDR3 sequence is 13 residues long. Trimming took off 3 bases at V and 3 bases at J, with 8 bases between the two ends. In germline, CDR1 is DFQATT, CDR2 SNEGSKA (reference sequence). Patients were excluded for uncontrolled infection, other autoimmune disease, pregnancy or lactation. TCR beta CDR3 regions were amplified from RNA transcripts. First-round RT-PCR of the TCR CDR3 relied on the HTBI primer set. TCRdb redid the calling of the multiplex PCR reads with MiXCR, one entry per CDR3 protein. The sample lists 610,000 or so distinct CDR3 sequences; around 46% were seen once. This clonotype originated in a woman aged 18-29 years with Graves' hyperthyroidism. V usage is TRBV20-1 and J usage is TRBJ1-4; D is undetermined. The sequenced sample was peripheral blood or thyroid tissue (not recorded which). The CDR3 is CSARAQPNEKLFF. The CDR3 DNA reads TGCAGTGCTAGGGCTCAGCCTAATGAAAAACTGTTTTTT.